What follows are 11 T cell receptor beta chains derived from one specimen sequenced in a study of blood T cell repertoires in COVID-19. This table comes from immunoSEQ multiplex PCR, and its TCRdb copy is limited to in-frame clones, with some not included. The sample shows 230,000 or so clones, about 86% of them seen only once. The sample taken for sequencing was PBMCs or T cells enriched from blood (not recorded which). The origin of the receptors is a man aged 45-65 years who had recovered from COVID-19.

The rearrangement links TRBV11-1 to TRBJ1-1; D unresolved. This CDR3 is 14 amino acids long. Germline V lookup: CDR1 SGHAT, CDR2 FQDESV (reference sequence). V shed 1 base and J shed 1 base, with 7 bases lying between them. For the CDR3, the DNA is TGTGCCAGCAGCTTAGGTCGCGCGAACACTGAAGCTTTCTTT. It codes for CASSLGRANTEAFF.

The chain couples TRBV5-4 to TRBJ1-3; unclear D gene. Looked up from germline, CDR1 is SGHNT and CDR2 is YYREEE (reference sequence). V was clipped by 0 bases and J by 2 bases, with 9 bases between them. This CDR3 comprises 15 residues. As DNA, the CDR3 is TGTGCCAGCAGCTTGGACAGTAAAGCTGGAAACACCATATATTTT. Translated, it gives CASSLDSKAGNTIYF. Complete variable domain (other parts from reference TRBV5-4 and TRBJ1-3): ETGVTQSPTHLIKTRGQQVTLRCSSQSGHNTVSWYQQALGQGPQFIFQYYREEENGRGNFPPRFSGLQFPNYSSELNVNALELDDSALYLCASSLDSKAGNTIYFGEGSWLTVV.

This rearrangement joins TRBV9 to TRBJ2-3; 10 bases are shared with TRBD2. CDR1 SGDLS and CDR2 YYNGEE come from the germline V gene. The V and J ends lost 6 bases and 1 base, in that order; junction bases with no gene match: 2. The CDR3 runs to 14 residues. The CDR3 nucleotides are TGTGCCAGCAACGGACTAGCGGGCACAGATACGCAGTATTTT. Protein: CASNGLAGTDTQYF.

The V gene is TRBV5-5, the J gene TRBJ2-1, with a tentative D call TRBD2 (6 bases). V was shortened by 0 bases and J by 10 bases, with 14 bases between the two germline ends. CDR3 length: 14 amino acids. The germline V gene has CDR1 SGHKS and CDR2 YYEKEE (reference sequence). The DNA of the CDR3 is TGTGCCAGCAGCTTGGGGACGGGGGTGTGGGAGCAGTTCTTC. It encodes CASSLGTGVWEQFF.

V and J are TRBV5-4 and TRBJ2-3, with TRBD2 as a possible D gene (6 bases). CDR3 length: 16 amino acids. Trimming cost V 0 bases and J 2 bases, with 13 bases left between them. CDR1 and CDR2 (germline): SGHNT, YYREEE (reference sequence). For the CDR3, the DNA is TGTGCCAGCAGCTTGGGGGCCTCGGGGGACACAGATACGCAGTATTTT. The encoded protein is CASSLGASGDTDTQYF.

This clone occurred a few times. This chain uses TRBV11-3 with TRBJ2-1, with TRBD2 matching over 11 bases. The CDR3 covers 20 residues. Germline CDR1 SGHNT, CDR2 YENEEA. The ends lost 3 bases at V and 9 bases at J; junction bases unmatched: 22. CDR3 DNA sequence: TGTGCCAGCAGCTTCTTTCCGGGACTAGCGGCCGAAGAGGATTTGAGTGAGCAGTTCTTC. It yields the protein CASSFFPGLAAEEDLSEQFF.

The J gene is TRBJ2-7, the V gene TRBV19; unclear D gene. Deletions cut 4 bases from V and 6 bases from J, with 7 bases between. The CDR3 runs 11 residues. The V gene's germline CDR1 is LNHDA and CDR2 SQIVND (reference sequence). CDR3 DNA sequence: TGTGCCAGTAGTACTAATGTCGAGCAGTACTTC. Amino acid sequence: CASSTNVEQYF.

The V call is TRBV29-1, the J call TRBJ1-2, with TRBD1 identical over 12 bases. Trimming took 6 bases from V and 0 from J; bases not matched to a gene: 8. Germline-derived CDR1 and CDR2 are SQVTM and ANQGSEA. CDR3 length: 16 amino acids. CDR3 in DNA: TGCAGCGTGGATCCGGGACAGGGGGCTACTAACTATGGCTACACCTTC. Its translation: CSVDPGQGATNYGYTF.

The V call is TRBV6-2 or TRBV6-3, the J call TRBJ1-2; D is ambiguous. V was clipped by 5 bases and J by 2 bases, with 6 bases between them. The CDR3 has 12 amino acids. Germline V gene sequence: CDR1 MNHEY, CDR2 SVGEGT. The CDR3 loop is CASSQSNYGYTF. For the CDR3, the DNA is TGTGCCAGCAGTCAGTCCAACTATGGCTACACCTTC.

This clone was observed once. The V gene is TRBV3-1 (or the pseudogene TRBV3-2), the J gene TRBJ2-2; 9 bases are a match to TRBD1. Germline lookup yields CDR1 LGHDT and CDR2 YNNKEL (reference sequence). Unmatched junction bases numbered 5, after V lost 3 bases and J lost 6 bases. The length of the CDR3 is 15 residues. CDR3: CASSHGTGLPGELFF. The CDR3 nucleotides are TGTGCCAGCAGCCACGGGACAGGGTTACCCGGGGAGCTGTTTTTT.

The chain has TRBV9 and TRBJ2-4; 7 nucleotides agree with TRBD1. CDR1 and CDR2 from the germline V gene are SGDLS and YYNGEE. The CDR3 runs to 18 residues. The ends lost 3 bases at V and 3 bases at J; junction bases unmatched: 15. The CDR3 is CASSEREQGPLGKNIQYF. As DNA, the CDR3 is TGTGCCAGCAGCGAACGCGAACAGGGGCCTTTAGGCAAAAACATTCAGTACTTC.